The T cell receptor beta chain described here comes from a study of radiation and T cells in renal cell carcinoma (dated by TCRdb to the early 2020s). Context from the whole study: TCR beta sequencing covered 55 or so samples in total, comprising roughly 25 tumors and roughly 27 peripheral blood samples. Across all 55 or so samples, 4,016,671 unique CDR3 nucleotide sequences, encoding 2.5 million to 3 million unique CDR3 amino acid sequences, were identified. The last blood draw happened 4 weeks after radiation, timed to coincide with nephrectomy.

TCR beta libraries were generated from genomic DNA with the immunoSEQ kit, following the manufacturer's recommendations. To prepare libraries, a first multiplex PCR with proprietary primers was run, followed by a second PCR that added unique barcodes, and a bead cleanup was done after each round. Each sample batch included a kit-provided positive control reaction and a negative control reaction. The final libraries were assessed on an Agilent 4200 TapeStation D1000 ScreenTape, pooled by volume, and quantified by qPCR. Sequencing was performed on an Illumina NextSeq500 with a MidOutput 150-cycle cartridge, and 156 Read1 and 15 Index1 cycles were run with kit custom primers. The pooled library was loaded at 1.0 pM with a roughly 20% PhiX control spike-in. The published analysis was carried out like this. Vendor-processed data were analyzed in R, and a clonotype was defined as all T cells sharing the same CDR3 nucleotide sequence. In the clone abundance analyses, frequencies were normalized to the 10,000 most abundant clones in each sample. Public T cell clones, which averaged fewer than five per sample, were removed prior to analysis. A difference in abundance of at least 32-fold between compartments was used to define tumor-enriched and baseline blood-enriched clonotypes. Clonotypes expanded or contracted between blood time points were identified with a beta-binomial differential abundance model. Similarity between tumor and blood repertoires was quantified using the Baroni-Urbani and Buser coefficient, and groups were compared with two-tailed Wilcoxon tests in R. TCRdb's version of the immuneACCESS table is confined to in-frame rearrangements and falls short of the full clone set. An unresolved V gene accounts for under half of the shortfall where checked; the remainder is of unknown origin. Clone size and V and J calls were adopted from that table, with D and trimming inferred from the DNA. The table for this sample lists about 90,000 clones; around four fifths of them were counted only once. The ten largest clonotypes hold around 9.4% of the sample.

The paper as a whole reports these results and caveats: Dynamics of the blood repertoire were not tracked past 4 weeks after treatment. In blood, the top tumor clonotypes increased from baseline to 2 weeks after radiation and then shrank by 4 weeks, which suggests a temporary expansion of tumor-resident clones. Because no pretreatment tumor biopsies were available, whether clonotypes were present in the tumor at baseline could not be determined. Because the trial had a single-armed design, the trial could not examine how radiation dose or scheduling affected the TCR repertoire.

CDR1 and CDR2 were assigned from the germline V gene (reference sequence) as SEHNR and FQNEAQ. Taken from cysteine to phenylalanine, the CDR3 has 16 residues. Only CDR3 DNA is held: 48 bases, read in frame from base 1. Trimmed from V: 0 bases; trimmed from J: 8 bases; junction bases lacking a gene match: 9. What this sample's time point label stands for: blood 4 weeks post-SBRT, at nephrectomy. The treatment or condition label corresponds to: 15 Gy SBRT to primary tumor, nephrectomy 4 weeks later. Samples came from a clinical trial, in which primary renal cell carcinomas received 15 Gy stereotactic body radiation therapy followed by nephrectomy 4 weeks later. To track tumor-enriched clonotypes, serial peripheral blood was sampled from radiation-treated patients at baseline and at 2 weeks and 4 weeks after SBRT. Renal cell carcinoma with clear cell pathology was present in all patients. Genomic DNA for TCR sequencing was prepared using the QIAamp DNA Blood Mini Kit (Qiagen). The analyses included only samples that passed all quality control checks.

This clone was seen a single time. What this receptor recognizes is not known. No much larger clone exists at a distance of one base, and base qualities are not known. The sequence derives from a man in his fifties with renal cell carcinoma. The chain couples TRBV7-9 to TRBJ2-1, with 8 bases matching TRBD2. This sample comprised blood, obtained from a patient whose treatment included radiotherapy and nephrectomy. The CDR3 in this case is CASSLALGGRLDEQFF. The sequence in DNA is TGTGCCAGCAGCTTAGCGCTGGGCGGGAGGCTAGATGAGCAGTTCTTC.